The 31 T cell receptor beta chains presented below share a single source sample, sequenced in a study of blood T cell repertoires in COVID-19. Here immunoSEQ multiplex PCR was the method, and the copy in TCRdb shows in-frame clones only, minus some. The repertoire consists of hundreds of thousands of clones, with 88% occurring once and the leading ten covering 0.95% to 1%. Sequenced: peripheral blood. The source is a middle-aged woman who had recovered from COVID-19.

This clone was observed a single time. The chain joins TRBV7-9 to TRBJ2-1; TRBD2 matches 11 bases. Germline CDR1 is SEHNR and CDR2 is FQNEAQ (reference sequence). The trim removed 5 bases at V and 7 bases at J, leaving 10 bases unmatched. The CDR3 runs 16 residues. The CDR3 DNA reads TGTGCCAGCAGCCCACAAACCGGACTAGCGGGTAATGAGCAGTTCTTC. This gives the protein CASSPQTGLAGNEQFF.

As for this clone: A far larger clone is a single base away, which makes a read error likely. The chain has TRBV7-9 and TRBJ2-3; 11 bases align to TRBD2. V shed 6 bases, J shed 0 bases, and the junction held 2 bases outside the gene matches. The CDR3 totals 15 residues. Germline V lookup: CDR1 SEHNR, CDR2 FQNEAQ (reference sequence). CDR3 residues: CASSWTSGSTDTQYF. The CDR3 DNA reads as TGTGCCAGCAGTTGGACTAGCGGGAGCACAGATACGCAGTATTTT.

Concerning this clone: Other nucleotide sequences in the sample specify the same CDR3. V and J are TRBV25-1 and TRBJ2-3; maybe TRBD2 (5 bases). V was clipped by 7 bases and J by 6 bases, with 8 bases between them. This CDR3 contains 11 residues. CDR1 is MGHDK and CDR2 is SYGVNS in the germline V gene. In DNA, the CDR3 is TGTGCCAGCACCCCGGGGGATACGCAGTATTTT. Translation: CASTPGDTQYF.

The V and J genes are TRBV21-1 and TRBJ2-7; the D call of TRBD1 is as the table states it, not checked on the DNA. TRBV21-1 is a known pseudogene. CDR3 length: 15 amino acids. The CDR3 coding sequence is TGTGCCAGCAGCACCCCGGGACAGGGACCCTACGAGCAGTACGTC. It codes for CASSTPGQGPYEQYV.

This sequence joins TRBV19 and TRBJ1-5; 7 bases agree with TRBD1. The J segment lost 10 bases and the V segment lost 1 base, leaving 1 base of the junction unmatched. Germline assignment: CDR1 LNHDA and CDR2 SQIVND (reference sequence). The CDR3 has 12 amino acids. The CDR3 loop is CASSIVGGPQHF. The CDR3 DNA is TGTGCCAGTAGTATAGTAGGGGGCCCCCAGCATTTT. Together with reference TRBV19 and TRBJ1-5, the CDR3 gives the full variable domain: DGGITQSPKYLFRKEGQNVTLSCEQNLNHDAMYWYRQDPGQGLRLIYYSQIVNDFQKGDIAEGYSVSREKKESFPLTVTSAQKNPTAFYLCASSIVGGPQHFGDGTRLSIL.

This sequence joins TRBV27 and TRBJ2-3; TRBD2 matches at 7 bases. The CDR3 spans 18 residues. The V gene's germline CDR1 is MNHEY and CDR2 SMNVEV (reference sequence). Trimming removed 5 bases from V and 1 base from J; junction bases left unmatched: 15. CDR3 sequence (DNA): TGTGCCAGCAGTCCGACCCTCTCCCTAGCGGCTCGCACAGATACGCAGTATTTT. Amino acid sequence: CASSPTLSLAARTDTQYF.

In this sample, this clone turned up a few times. The chain's CDR3 is CASSLGQAKHTEAFF. DNA for the CDR3: TGCGCCAGCAGCTTGGGGCAGGCGAAGCACACTGAAGCTTTCTTT. V and J are TRBV5-1 and TRBJ1-1; D unclear. Trimming stripped 0 bases from V and 3 bases from J, with 12 bases between. The CDR3 is made up of 15 amino acids. Germline V gene lookup returns CDR1 SGHRS and CDR2 YFSETQ.

This clone was observed a single time. V is TRBV15 and J is TRBJ1-2; the match to TRBD1 covers 8 bases. Trimming at V came to 4 bases and at J to 5 bases, leaving 3 bases not matched to a gene. Germline V gene sequence: CDR1 LNHNV, CDR2 YYDKDF (reference sequence). CDR3 size: 13 residues. CDR3 bases: TGTGCCACCAGCACCCGGGACAGGTATGGCTACACCTTC. Translating it yields CATSTRDRYGYTF.

The CDR3 DNA sequence: TGTGCCAGTATGGGCAGAAGAATAGCCAAAAACATTCAGTACTTC. The encoded protein is CASMGRRIAKNIQYF. The genes are TRBV19 and TRBJ2-4, with D unresolved. Germline-derived CDR1 and CDR2 are LNHDA and SQIVND (reference sequence). The CDR3 has 15 amino acids. Trimming left V 7 bases short and J 0 bases short, with 13 bases between.

CDR3 region: CASSMGRRHQPQHF. CDR3 bases: TGTGCCAGTAGTATGGGGCGGCGTCATCAGCCCCAGCATTTT. The chain couples TRBV19 to TRBJ1-5; D is perhaps TRBD1 (5 bases). The ends were cut back, 3 bases at V and 5 bases at J, with 11 bases in the middle. The CDR3 is made up of 14 amino acids. Germline loops: CDR1 LNHDA, CDR2 SQIVND (reference sequence).

The sample holds one count of this clone. The V gene is TRBV13, the J gene TRBJ1-4; D not certain. V was clipped by 5 bases and J by 8 bases, with 15 bases between them. CDR1 and CDR2 from the germline V gene are PRHDT and FYEKMQ (reference sequence). This CDR3 comprises 14 residues. The CDR3 DNA follows: TGTGCCAGCAGCACAAGGGCGTCGGGGGAAAAACTGTTTTTT. The encoded protein is CASSTRASGEKLFF. The full variable domain, its missing parts supplied by reference TRBV13 and TRBJ1-4, is AAGVIQSPRHLIKEKRETATLKCYPIPRHDTVYWYQQGPGQDPQFLISFYEKMQSDKGSIPDRFSAQQFSDYHSELNMSSLELGDSALYFCASSTRASGEKLFFGSGTQLSVL.

The chain links TRBV5-8 to TRBJ2-2; the D gene is possibly TRBD1 (5 bases). From germline, CDR1 is SGHTS and CDR2 YDEGEE. Trimming pared 0 bases from V and 6 bases from J, leaving 9 bases between. The CDR3 consists of 14 residues. The DNA of the CDR3 is TGTGCCAGCAGCTTGGCCAAGGGGCCCGGGGAGCTGTTTTTT. It is translated as CASSLAKGPGELFF.

The V gene is TRBV29-1, the J gene TRBJ1-1; a possible D gene is TRBD1 (5 bases). The V end was cut by 7 bases, the J end by 0 bases, with 12 bases between. The CDR3 is made up of 13 amino acids. Germline V CDR1 and CDR2: SQVTM, ANQGSEA. The DNA of the CDR3 is TGCAGCGGCGGGGGAGGCATGAACACTGAAGCTTTCTTT. It encodes CSGGGGMNTEAFF.

The J gene is TRBJ2-3, the V gene TRBV3-1 (or the pseudogene TRBV3-2), with D possibly matching TRBD2 (6 bases). Deletions cut 4 bases from V and 1 base from J, with 12 bases between. Germline values: CDR1 LGHDT, CDR2 YNNKEL (reference sequence). CDR3 length equals 15 residues. The CDR3 DNA reads as TGTGCCAGCAGCCGCCTCGGGGGTGGCACAGATACGCAGTATTTT. Encoded protein: CASSRLGGGTDTQYF.

The V call is TRBV6-5, the J call TRBJ2-6; no clear D gene. Germline CDR1 is MNHEY and CDR2 is SVGAGI. Trimming removed 1 base at V and 0 bases at J, with 7 bases between. The CDR3 sequence is 16 residues long. This CDR3 is CASSYWRSSGANVLTF. CDR3 DNA sequence: TGTGCCAGCAGTTACTGGCGGAGCTCTGGGGCCAACGTCCTGACTTTC.

The chain has TRBV6-4 and TRBJ2-3, with TRBD2 matching over 11 bases. Germline V gene lookup returns CDR1 MRHNA and CDR2 SNTAGT. With V trimmed by 4 bases and J by 3 bases, 3 bases remained unmatched. This CDR3 comprises 15 residues. CDR3 residues: CASSATSGSTDTQYF. DNA for the CDR3: TGTGCCAGCAGTGCCACTAGCGGGAGTACAGATACGCAGTATTTT.

The CDR3 DNA follows: TGTGCCAGCAGCTTTGGCCAGGCACGTAGCACAGATACGCAGTATTTT. Amino acids: CASSFGQARSTDTQYF. V and J are TRBV7-3 and TRBJ2-3; no clear D. V gave up 3 bases and J gave up 0 bases, with 13 bases separating them. Germline V gene lookup returns CDR1 SGHTA and CDR2 FQGTGA. The CDR3 loop spans 16 amino acids.

This sequence joins TRBV6-6 and TRBJ1-2; 7 nucleotides line up with TRBD1. Germline trimming cut 6 bases from V and 1 base from J; bases unmatched to any gene: 2. The germline V gene encodes CDR1 MNHNY and CDR2 SVGAGI (reference sequence). The CDR3 consists of 13 residues. The CDR3 here is CASSRDSNYGYTF. CDR3 DNA sequence: TGTGCCAGCAGCAGGGACAGTAACTATGGCTACACCTTC.

The chain recombines TRBV19 with TRBJ2-7, with TRBD1 identical over 7 bases. The CDR3 covers 16 residues. Per the germline V gene, CDR1 is LNHDA and CDR2 is SQIVND (reference sequence). Trimming at V came to 4 bases and at J to 2 bases, leaving 11 bases not matched to a gene. CDR3 in amino acids: CASSTPDRARPYEQYF. As DNA, the CDR3 is TGTGCCAGTAGTACCCCAGACAGGGCCCGACCCTACGAGCAGTACTTC. Complete variable domain (other parts from reference TRBV19 and TRBJ2-7): DGGITQSPKYLFRKEGQNVTLSCEQNLNHDAMYWYRQDPGQGLRLIYYSQIVNDFQKGDIAEGYSVSREKKESFPLTVTSAQKNPTAFYLCASSTPDRARPYEQYFGPGTRLTVT.

The rearrangement uses TRBV10-3 and TRBJ1-4, with D possibly matching TRBD1 (6 bases). V was cut by 10 bases and J by 8 bases, with 17 bases left in between. Per the germline V gene, CDR1 is ENHRY and CDR2 is SYGVKD. There are 13 residues in the CDR3. Here the CDR3 DNA reads TGTGCCAGCACCGGGGGGCCTGGGGAAAAACTGTTTTTT. Protein product: CASTGGPGEKLFF.

The chain has TRBV7-9 and TRBJ1-1, with TRBD1 identical over 8 bases. CDR1 is SEHNR and CDR2 is FQNEAQ in the germline V gene (reference sequence). V shed 7 bases and J 5 bases; nucleotides not matched to a gene: 6. CDR3 length equals 13 residues. CDR3 in DNA: TGTGCCAGCACCACAGGGGGAGGTACTGAAGCTTTCTTT. It specifies CASTTGGGTEAFF.

The gene calls are TRBV19 and TRBJ1-1, with D uncertain. The germline V and J ends were trimmed by 3 bases and 5 bases, with 16 bases remaining between them. Germline CDR1 LNHDA, CDR2 SQIVND (reference sequence). The CDR3 consists of 15 residues. The CDR3 DNA reads as TGTGCCAGTAGTATCGGTCGGGGTGCGCGGACTGAAGCTTTCTTT. Residues: CASSIGRGARTEAFF.

The rearrangement joins TRBV7-3 to TRBJ2-4; 8 nucleotides match TRBD1. The CDR3 covers 13 residues. The V segment lost 5 bases and the J segment 10 bases; nucleotides outside the gene matches: 7. The germline V gene has CDR1 SGHTA and CDR2 FQGTGA. CDR3 in amino acids: CASSALGQAIQYF. The CDR3 DNA reads TGTGCCAGCAGCGCACTGGGACAGGCTATTCAGTACTTC.

The rearrangement links TRBV29-1 to TRBJ2-7, with TRBD1 as a possible D gene (6 bases). The CDR3 is 11 residues long. Trimming removed 2 bases from V and 4 bases from J, with 6 bases in between. Germline-derived CDR1 and CDR2 are SQVTM and ANQGSEA. For the CDR3, the DNA is TGCAGCGTTGAAAGGGGGTACGAGCAGTACTTC. This codes for CSVERGYEQYF.

The rearrangement joins TRBV6-2 or TRBV6-3 to TRBJ2-1; D perhaps matches TRBD1 (6 bases). Germline V lookup: CDR1 MNHEY, CDR2 SVGEGT. CDR3 length: 15 residues. With 6 bases removed from V and 0 bases from J, the gap between germline ends came to 12 bases. The CDR3 protein is CASSPRGSSYNEQFF. The CDR3, as DNA: TGTGCCAGCAGCCCCAGGGGCAGCTCCTACAATGAGCAGTTCTTC.

The chain carries TRBV5-1 and TRBJ2-6, with 7 positions matching TRBD1. The germline CDR1 and CDR2 sequences are SGHRS and YFSETQ. This CDR3 has 17 amino acids. V lost 5 bases and J lost 0; bases outside the gene matches: 8. CDR3 sequence: CASSGDRDISGANVLTF. CDR3 nucleotides: TGCGCCAGCAGTGGAGACAGGGACATCTCTGGGGCCAACGTCCTGACTTTC.

The chain is built from TRBV24-1 and TRBJ2-5, with TRBD1 identical over 9 bases. The CDR3 loop spans 16 amino acids. The junction had 8 bases not matched to a gene; V was cut back by 3 bases and J by 4 bases. CDR1 is KGHDR and CDR2 is SFDVKD in the germline V gene. This CDR3 reads CATSDPGTGLGETQYF. CDR3 coding DNA: TGTGCCACCAGTGATCCCGGGACAGGGTTAGGAGAGACCCAGTACTTC.

V is TRBV7-3 and J is TRBJ2-2, with 9 bases matching TRBD1. Germline V gene lookup returns CDR1 SGHTA and CDR2 FQGTGA. V shed 2 bases and J 6 bases; nucleotides not matched to a gene: 7. The CDR3 is 16 amino acids. CDR3 protein: CASSLEGQGIPGELFF. CDR3 nucleotides: TGTGCCAGCAGCTTAGAGGGACAGGGTATCCCCGGGGAGCTGTTTTTT.

This chain uses TRBV20-1 with TRBJ1-1, with a tentative D call TRBD1 (6 bases). Germline loops: CDR1 DFQATT, CDR2 SNEGSKA (reference sequence). The V end lost 3 bases, the J end lost 4 bases, and 12 bases lay between the germline ends. This CDR3 comprises 13 residues. In DNA, the CDR3 is TGCAGTGCTAGTTCAGGGGAGGGCACTGAAGCTTTCTTT. It yields the protein CSASSGEGTEAFF.

The genes are TRBV12-3 or TRBV12-4 and TRBJ1-4, with D possibly TRBD1 on 5 matching bases. V gave up 7 bases and J gave up 7 bases, with 10 bases separating them. This CDR3 contains 12 residues. The DNA of the CDR3 is TGTGCCAGCATGGGGGGTGCTGAAAAACTGTTTTTT. This translates into CASMGGAEKLFF.

The chain combines TRBV6-5 with TRBJ1-5; 9 nucleotides match TRBD1. CDR1 and CDR2 (germline): MNHEY, SVGAGI. The CDR3 spans 14 residues. J was trimmed by 9 bases and V by 7 bases; bases with no gene match: 10. The DNA for the CDR3 is TGTGCCAGCACCGACAGGGGGTGGGGCCGGCCCCAGCATTTT. Translated: CASTDRGWGRPQHF.